What follows are 12 T cell receptor beta chains derived from one specimen sequenced in a study of cytomegalovirus exposure and HLA in healthy donors. Only in-frame clones appear in the TCRdb table, and some are missing; sequencing was by immunoSEQ multiplex PCR. This table holds about 73,000 clones, around 96% found once. The sequenced material came from PBMCs. The receptors stem from a man between 18 and 29 years old in good health and CMV-seronegative.

This sequence joins TRBV4-1 and TRBJ1-2; unclear D gene. Looked up from germline, CDR1 is MGHRA and CDR2 is YSYEKL. This CDR3 has 13 amino acids. Trimming stripped 3 bases from V and 6 bases from J, with 11 bases between. The DNA for the CDR3 is TGCGCCAGCAGCCAGGACCCGGGAGATGGCTACACCTTC. This sequence encodes CASSQDPGDGYTF.

The chain employs TRBV10-3 and TRBJ2-7; TRBD1 matches 9 bases. Germline V gene sequence: CDR1 ENHRY, CDR2 SYGVKD. With V trimmed by 2 bases and J by 7 bases, 6 bases remained unmatched. The CDR3 spans 14 residues. CDR3 region: CAISEPRQGGEQYF. In DNA form, the CDR3 reads TGTGCCATCAGTGAGCCGAGACAGGGGGGAGAGCAGTACTTC.

This clone was seen only once. This rearrangement joins TRBV27 to TRBJ1-3; 7 nucleotides line up with TRBD1. V was clipped by 8 bases and J by 0 bases; unmatched bases: 7. The CDR3 runs 15 residues. CDR1 MNHEY and CDR2 SMNVEV come from the germline V gene (reference sequence). CDR3 residues: CASRATGPSGNTIYF. CDR3 DNA: TGTGCCAGCCGAGCGACAGGGCCCTCTGGAAACACCATATATTTT.

The chain uses TRBV10-3 and TRBJ2-1, with a possible D match to TRBD2 (5 bases). CDR1 and CDR2 (germline): ENHRY, SYGVKD. The CDR3 consists of 14 residues. The V and J ends lost 4 bases and 0 bases respectively, with 7 bases between them. This chain's CDR3 is CAISGEFSYNEQFF. For the CDR3, the DNA is TGTGCCATCAGTGGGGAGTTCTCCTACAATGAGCAGTTCTTC.

The chain recombines TRBV28 with TRBJ1-5, with 7 positions matching TRBD1. J was trimmed by 1 base and V by 3 bases; bases with no gene match: 6. The CDR3 has 16 amino acids. Germline lookup yields CDR1 MDHEN and CDR2 SYDVKM. The CDR3 protein is CASSFGQARSNQPQHF. CDR3 in DNA: TGTGCCAGCAGTTTCGGACAGGCCAGAAGCAATCAGCCCCAGCATTTT.

The V call is TRBV2, the J call TRBJ2-2; no definite D call. Germline V lookup: CDR1 SNHLY, CDR2 FYNNEI. The CDR3 is 15 amino acids. V was clipped by 2 bases and J by 4 bases, with 11 bases between them. CDR3 loop: CASSETVPGTGELFF. DNA for the CDR3: TGTGCCAGCAGTGAAACGGTCCCGGGCACCGGGGAGCTGTTTTTT.

The chain uses TRBV30 and TRBJ1-1; possibly TRBD1 for D (6 bases). Germline V gene data show CDR1 as GTSNPN and CDR2 as SVGIG (reference sequence). The CDR3 loop spans 15 amino acids. Trimming took off 3 bases at V and 1 base at J, with 15 bases between the two ends. The DNA for the CDR3 is TGTGCCTGGAGCTCATATCAGGGGAGGAACACTGAAGCTTTCTTT. Its translation: CAWSSYQGRNTEAFF.

As DNA, the CDR3 is TGTGCCAGCAGTGACGGGGGGGAGGTTGGAGCTTTCTTT. It codes for CASSDGGEVGAFF. This chain joins TRBV2 and TRBJ1-1; D might be TRBD1 (5 bases). The germline CDR1 and CDR2 sequences are SNHLY and FYNNEI. The CDR3 consists of 13 residues. The V end lost 3 bases, the J end lost 10 bases, and 15 bases lay between the germline ends.

This chain links TRBV11-1 with TRBJ2-2; 8 nucleotides line up with TRBD1. The CDR3 consists of 14 residues. With 4 bases clipped from V and 4 bases from J, the junction kept 2 bases outside the gene matches. The germline gives CDR1 SGHAT, CDR2 FQDESV (reference sequence). CDR3 protein: CASSWTGRTGELFF. The DNA for the CDR3 is TGTGCCAGCAGCTGGACAGGGCGCACCGGGGAGCTGTTTTTT.

V usage is TRBV5-6 and J usage is TRBJ2-1; 8 bases map to TRBD1. Germline V gene data show CDR1 as SGHDT and CDR2 as YYEEEE. V shed 0 bases and J 5 bases; nucleotides not matched to a gene: 7. The CDR3 has 16 amino acids. CDR3 residues: CASSLALTGGHNEQFF. For the CDR3, the DNA is TGTGCCAGCAGCTTGGCCCTCACAGGGGGGCACAATGAGCAGTTCTTC.

The chain joins TRBV27 to TRBJ1-3; TRBD1 is a possible D gene (5 bases). Trimming cost V 4 bases and J 3 bases, with 7 bases left between them. The CDR3 extends over 13 amino acids. The V gene's germline CDR1 is MNHEY and CDR2 SMNVEV (reference sequence). Here the CDR3 reads CASSSGNGNTIYF. The CDR3 DNA follows: TGTGCCAGCAGTTCAGGGAATGGAAACACCATATATTTT.

The chain links TRBV7-9 to TRBJ1-1, with D hard to call. The CDR3 runs to 15 residues. Per the germline V gene, CDR1 is SEHNR and CDR2 is FQNEAQ (reference sequence). V shed 5 bases and J shed 5 bases, with 18 bases lying between them. CDR3 coding DNA: TGTGCCAGCAGCGCCGCCCCGATACGCGGGACTGAAGCTTTCTTT. Translating it yields CASSAAPIRGTEAFF.